This T cell receptor (beta chain) came from a study of CD8 T cells in ankylosing spondylitis. Points from the study as a whole: Ankylosing spondylitis blood appeared to be characterized by a TCR beta motif of 8 or 9 highly homologous variants.

TCRdb fed the 5' RACE reads into MiXCR, producing one record per CDR3 protein. The sample contains 650,000 to 800,000 distinct CDR3 sequences, around a fifth of which appear only once. Trimming stripped 5 bases from V and 2 bases from J, with 11 bases between. The CDR3 is 14 residues long. This clonotype has ten or more counts. Its antigen remains unknown. The chain joins TRBV12-3 or TRBV12-4 to TRBJ2-3; D gene uncertain. Sequenced: blood, either unsorted or a sorted T cell fraction (not recorded which). The sequence was collected from a male donor with ankylosing spondylitis. The CDR3 nucleotides read TGTGCCAGCAGTGCGATCCTCCTCACAGATACGCAGTATTTT. Its protein is CASSAILLTDTQYF.